This TCR beta chain was obtained from a study of shared clonotypes between healthy human individuals (dated by TCRdb to the early 2020s). With regard to the full study: The cohort included a few men and a couple of women between 18 and 49 years of age. For each donor, three plates each were used for CD4 naive and CD4 memory, two plates were used for CD8 naive, and one plate was used for CD8 memory. To estimate repertoire size and how much clonotype sharing occurs between individuals, the study deeply sequenced the blood TCR repertoires of several healthy adults. Different laboratories and diverse techniques were used to prepare libraries and sequence TCR repertoires, to increase sequencing depth and limit assay-specific biases. Each donor's leukapheresis produced roughly between roughly 0.85 and 9.5 billion PBMCs.

Donors were healthy HIV-negative adults with no recently reported acute infections or vaccinations. Every donor was a Caucasian adult residing in Nashville, Tennessee, USA. CD4+ T cells were enriched through magnetic negative selection, after which naive cells were positively selected on CD45RA and the remaining negative fraction served as the memory subset. Blood was obtained by leukapheresis, after which PBMCs were separated by Ficoll-Histopaque density gradient centrifugation and cryopreserved in liquid nitrogen vapor phase. Analytical flow cytometry was used to check the purity and quantity of each magnetically sorted T cell population. From each sorted fraction, genomic DNA was isolated and quantified by UV absorbance on a Nanodrop 2000c. The paper's findings and limits, for the study overall: Compared with non-shared clonotypes, the clonotypes found in all four sorted-subset donors had higher generation probabilities. Naive subsets generally had larger estimated clonotype richness than memory subsets. Rarefaction of sorted-subset datasets indicated incomplete sequencing despite the large sequencing depth. Pairwise subsampling indicated that sequencing depth was expected to affect the degree of clonotype sharing among donors. Sampling was limited to blood, and TCR repertoires in tissue likely differ from TCR repertoires in blood. The genetic and exposure-history diversity represented was limited by the small number of donors. Sharing across a handful of donors was observed for about 5% of naive CD4, over 3% of naive CD8, 2.3% of memory CD4, and less than 0.45% of memory CD8 clonotypes.

Using the deep immunoSEQ assay, multiplex PCR amplified TCR CDR3 regions from genomic DNA. Genomic DNA extracted from each cell subset was distributed evenly over all wells of several immunoSEQ 96-well plates, and each plate served as one replicate. Each replicate PCR for sorted subsets received roughly 200 ng genomic DNA, equal to about 30,000 T cell genomes. The purified libraries were quantified using a Qubit 3.0 fluorometer, sized with a Bioanalyzer 2100, and then quantified again using the KAPA Library Quantification kit. Every immunoSEQ 96-well plate was sequenced on a dedicated single-read 150-cycle Illumina NextSeq 550 flow cell. The authors' pipeline ran thus. Because the immunoSEQ output held only junctional sequences and lacked quality scores, the filtering could not match the filtering applied to full-length reads. Sequences were annotated with PyIR, a Python wrapper for IgBLAST v1.9, using IMGT germline references to assign V/J genes and CDR3. Any read was removed if the V/J assignment was weak (E-value above 1e-6), the CDR3 was missing, or the read contained stop codons, out-of-frame junctions, or ambiguous translated residues. V3J clonotypes were defined by identical inferred V gene, J gene, and CDR3 amino acid sequence. The percentage overlap between two repertoires was calculated by dividing the number of shared unique clonotypes by the size of the smaller repertoire. RTK rarefaction, the Chao1 estimator, and Recon v2.1 estimates of unobserved clonotypes were used to assess repertoire richness. Generation probabilities were computed with OLGA for all TCRbeta clonotypes obtained by the gDNA method from several donors. This is the immuneACCESS table as TCRdb keeps it, with only in-frame sequences that have V and J called. A part of the clones is gone; compared with another copy, unresolved V genes explain less than half, and the rest is unexplained. D and trimming come from the DNA, and the V and J calls and clone size come from that table. This sample has around 700,000 clones in its table, and around 78% of those were observed once. Around 2% of the sample belongs to the ten largest clones.

Trimming takes 2 bases off V and 1 base off J; junction bases not matched to a gene: 1. Counted from cysteine to phenylalanine, this CDR3 has 15 amino acids. Here the CDR3 DNA is all that survives: 45 bases in frame from base 1. The CDR1 and CDR2 encoded by the germline V gene are MDHEN and SYDVKM. A note on this clone: This clone's antigen is unknown. Qualities for individual bases were not recorded, and no much larger clone is one base off.

This TCR was sampled from a woman in her 30s in good health. Recombination linked TRBV28 to TRBJ2-7, with TRBD2 identical over 11 junction bases. Source material: memory CD4+ T cells sorted from blood. The intended sense of this specimen's cell subset or site label: CD45RA-negative fraction. The base sequence is TGTGCCAGCAGTTTACCTAGCGGGAGGTCCTACGAGCAGTACTTC. Translated, it reads CASSLPSGRSYEQYF.